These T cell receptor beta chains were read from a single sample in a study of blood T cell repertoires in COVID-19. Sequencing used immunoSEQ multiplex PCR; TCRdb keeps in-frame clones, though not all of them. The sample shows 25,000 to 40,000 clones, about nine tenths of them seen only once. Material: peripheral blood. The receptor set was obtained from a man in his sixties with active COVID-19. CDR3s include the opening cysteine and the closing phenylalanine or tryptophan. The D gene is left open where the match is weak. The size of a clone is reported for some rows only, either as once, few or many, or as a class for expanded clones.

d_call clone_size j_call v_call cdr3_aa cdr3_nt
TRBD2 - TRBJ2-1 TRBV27 CASSVTSGLYNEQFF TGTGCCAGCAGTGTGACTAGCGGGCTTTACAATGAGCAGTTCTTC
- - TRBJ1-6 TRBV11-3 CASSLVADSPLHF TGTGCCAGCAGCTTAGTGGCCGATTCACCCCTCCACTTT
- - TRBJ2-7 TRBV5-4 CASSLDGTGQYF TGTGCCAGCAGCTTGGACGGTACGGGGCAGTACTTC
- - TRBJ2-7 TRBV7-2 CASSLGQYSEQYF TGTGCCAGCAGCTTAGGACAGTATAGCGAGCAGTACTTC
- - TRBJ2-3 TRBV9 CASNMALTDTQYF TGTGCCAGCAATATGGCCCTCACAGATACGCAGTATTTT
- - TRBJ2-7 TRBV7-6 CASSLAAAGSYEQYF TGTGCCAGCAGCTTAGCGGCAGCGGGTTCATACGAGCAGTACTTC
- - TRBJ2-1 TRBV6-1 CASSERDNYWGDNEQFF TGTGCCAGCAGTGAAAGGGACAACTACTGGGGCGACAATGAGCAGTTCTTC
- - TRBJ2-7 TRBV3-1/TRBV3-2 CASSQGGVYEQYF TGTGCCAGCAGCCAAGGAGGAGTATACGAGCAGTACTTC
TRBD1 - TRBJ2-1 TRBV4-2 CASSQDRQGAGFF TGTGCCAGCAGCCAAGATCGACAGGGGGCCGGGTTCTTC
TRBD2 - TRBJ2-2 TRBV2 CASSGGPGYTGELFF TGTGCCAGTTCGGGAGGGCCTGGGTACACCGGGGAGCTGTTTTTT
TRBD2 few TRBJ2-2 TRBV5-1 CASSGTSGNTGELFF TGCGCCAGCAGCGGGACTAGCGGGAACACCGGGGAGCTGTTTTTT
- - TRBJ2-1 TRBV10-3 CAISVGGGPNNEQFF TGTGCCATCAGTGTTGGGGGGGGGCCCAACAATGAGCAGTTCTTC
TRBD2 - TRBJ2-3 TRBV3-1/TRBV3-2 CASSRRLAGRSTDTQYF TGTGCCAGCAGCCGAAGACTAGCGGGGAGGAGCACAGATACGCAGTATTTT
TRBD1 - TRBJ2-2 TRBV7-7 CASSSTYRGTNTGELFF TGTGCTAGCAGCTCAACTTACAGGGGAACGAACACCGGGGAGCTGTTTTTT
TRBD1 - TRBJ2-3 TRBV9 CASSVGTGGDTQYF TGTGCCAGCAGCGTGGGAACAGGGGGAGATACGCAGTATTTT
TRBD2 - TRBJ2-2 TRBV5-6 CASSFPPGTSKTGELFF TGTGCCAGCAGCTTCCCCCCCGGGACTAGCAAGACCGGGGAGCTGTTTTTT
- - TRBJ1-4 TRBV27 CASSWRGVGEKLFF TGTGCCAGCAGTTGGAGGGGAGTGGGTGAAAAACTGTTTTTT
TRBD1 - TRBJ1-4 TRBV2 CASRGQGASNEKLFF TGTGCCAGCAGAGGACAGGGGGCGTCTAATGAAAAACTGTTTTTT
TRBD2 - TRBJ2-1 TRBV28 CASSYLRDYYNNEQFF TGTGCCAGCAGTTACCTCCGGGACTACTACAACAATGAGCAGTTCTTC
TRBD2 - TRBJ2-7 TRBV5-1 CASSFGGSGNYEQYF TGCGCCAGCAGCTTCGGGGGTAGCGGGAACTACGAGCAGTACTTC
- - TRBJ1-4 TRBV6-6 CASGGPSGEKLFF TGTGCCTCCGGGGGGCCTTCGGGAGAAAAACTGTTTTTT
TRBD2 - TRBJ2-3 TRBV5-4 CASSLDGGGSGTQYF TGTGCCAGCAGCTTGGACGGCGGGGGGAGCGGTACGCAGTATTTT